The 3 T cell receptor beta chains presented below share a single source sample, sequenced in a study of T cell responses to AZD1222 COVID-19 vaccine. Repertoires were generated with immunoSEQ multiplex PCR, while TCRdb's copy carries only in-frame clones and drops some. The sample consists of some 150,000 clones, roughly 91% of them appearing once. Sequencing was performed on peripheral blood, taken on day 0 of AZD1222 vaccination. The receptors were gathered from an adult in good health.

A single count supports this clone. The chain employs TRBV12-3 or TRBV12-4 and TRBJ2-3; no firm D call. Trimming cost V 1 base and J 12 bases, with 8 bases left between them. The CDR3 extends over 11 amino acids. The CDR3 spells CASSLETPQYF. DNA of the CDR3: TGTGCCAGCAGTTTAGAGACGCCACAGTATTTT.

The V and J genes are TRBV12-5 and TRBJ1-3, with unresolved D. Trimming took 6 bases from V and 4 from J, leaving 7 bases between them. This CDR3 has 12 amino acids. CDR1 is LGHNT, CDR2 FRNRAP, per germline. CDR3 amino acids: CASGSGGNTIYF. The CDR3 nucleotides read TGTGCTAGTGGCTCGGGGGGAAACACCATATATTTT.

The chain couples TRBV15 to TRBJ2-3; 8 nucleotides agree with TRBD2. The CDR3 is 16 amino acids. With V trimmed by 1 base and J by 4 bases, 7 bases remained unmatched. CDR1 is LNHNV and CDR2 is YYDKDF in the germline V gene (reference sequence). CDR3 sequence (DNA): TGTGCCACCAGCAGAGGTGGAGGACTAGCCGCAGATACGCAGTATTTT. It yields the protein CATSRGGGLAADTQYF.